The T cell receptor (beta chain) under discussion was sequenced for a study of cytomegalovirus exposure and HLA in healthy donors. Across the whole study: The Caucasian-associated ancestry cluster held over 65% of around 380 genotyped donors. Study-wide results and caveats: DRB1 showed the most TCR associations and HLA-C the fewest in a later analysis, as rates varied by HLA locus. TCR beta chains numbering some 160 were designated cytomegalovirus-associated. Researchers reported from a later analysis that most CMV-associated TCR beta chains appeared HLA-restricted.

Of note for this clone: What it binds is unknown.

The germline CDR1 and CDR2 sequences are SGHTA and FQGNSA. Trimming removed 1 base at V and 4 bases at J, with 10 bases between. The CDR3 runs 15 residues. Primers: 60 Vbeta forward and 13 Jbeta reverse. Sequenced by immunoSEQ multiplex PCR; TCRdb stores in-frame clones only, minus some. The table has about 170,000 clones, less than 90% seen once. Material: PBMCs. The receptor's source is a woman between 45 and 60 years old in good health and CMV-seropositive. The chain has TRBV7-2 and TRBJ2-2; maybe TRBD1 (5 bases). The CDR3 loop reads CASSLVRTSTGELFF. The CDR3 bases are TGTGCCAGCAGCTTAGTGAGGACAAGCACCGGGGAGCTGTTTTTT.